The T cell receptor (beta chain) described here comes from a study of T cells in Graves' hyperthyroidism and ophthalmopathy. Turning to the study itself: Blood was drawn when the patient was first diagnosed and still untreated. Study conclusions and caveats: Most thyroid clonotypes expanded above 0.001 appeared in blood too.

The V gene's germline CDR1 is SGHRS and CDR2 YFSETQ. The CDR3 is 14 residues long. V lost 4 bases and J 4 bases, leaving 14 bases between the germline ends. Amplified TCR beta CDR3 regions came from RNA transcripts. The TCR CDR3 was amplified in a first-round RT-PCR using the HTBI primer set. Via MiXCR, TCRdb re-called the multiplex PCR reads, giving one row per CDR3 protein. Among approximately 360,000 distinct CDR3 sequences listed, more than 15% were seen once. Details on this clonotype: The antigen remains unidentified.

The V gene is TRBV5-1, the J gene TRBJ1-1; perhaps TRBD1 as D (5 bases). This TCR derives from a woman younger than 30 with Graves' hyperthyroidism that later progressed to Graves' ophthalmopathy. The sequenced sample consisted of blood. CDR3 sequence reads: CASSQGFVSTEAFF. The CDR3 DNA is TGCGCCAGCAGCCAGGGTTTCGTGAGCACTGAAGCTTTCTTT. Based on the CDR3 plus reference TRBV5-1 and TRBJ1-1, the full variable domain is KAGVTQTPRYLIKTRGQQVTLSCSPISGHRSVSWYQQTPGQGLQFLFEYFSETQRNKGNFPGRFSGRQFSNSRSEMNVSTLELGDSALYLCASSQGFVSTEAFFGQGTRLTVV.